This is a list of T cell receptor beta chains from one sample in a study of blood T cells in healthy people across ages. TCRdb redid the calling of the 5' RACE reads with MiXCR, one entry per CDR3 protein. The sample has 700,000 to 950,000 distinct CDR3 sequences; 43% are singletons. Input material: blood. The receptors were sampled from a woman aged 55 to 70 in good health. Both conserved end residues are part of each CDR3. The order of the fields is V gene, CDR3 protein.

TRBV10-3	CAISRTGTGISNQPQHF
TRBV10-3	CAISRDRATDTQYF
TRBV20-1	CSASGGQSATSTDTQYF
TRBV7-9	CASSLGPSGGIMNTEAFF
TRBV3-1	CASSQGAAAPTEAFF
TRBV20-1	CSAREPGAKNIQYF
TRBV3-1	CASSPIGGNTEAFF
TRBV7-9	CASSLGGGYQETQFF
TRBV24-1	CATSDAPGQGTNTGELFF
TRBV20-1	CSARGSMGPTSNYGYTF
TRBV4-2	CASSQDADGETQYF
TRBV7-6	CANSLERDNEQFF
TRBV20-1	CSSRNPAGGWNEQFF
TRBV27	CASSSRGGSAEKLFF
TRBV18	CASSPRLAGESSPNEQYF
TRBV10-1	CASSDASSYEQYF
TRBV7-2	CASRKPGQPQHF